What follows are 24 T cell receptor beta chains derived from one specimen sequenced in a study of T cell responses to AZD1222 COVID-19 vaccine. TCRdb's table, derived via immunoSEQ multiplex PCR, lists solely in-frame clones and lacks some. Of 85,000 to 130,000 clones in the sample, roughly 93% were seen once. Sequenced material: peripheral blood, taken on day 0 of AZD1222 vaccination. The source of these receptors is an adult in good health.

The chain recombines TRBV11-2 with TRBJ2-6, with D perhaps TRBD2 (6 bases). Germline-derived CDR1 and CDR2 are SGHAT and FQNNGV. Trimming removed 1 base at V and 2 bases at J, with 9 bases between. This CDR3 is built from 16 residues. In DNA form, the CDR3 reads TGTGCCAGCAGCTTAGTTCTAGCGCCTGGGGCCAACGTCCTGACTTTC. This sequence encodes CASSLVLAPGANVLTF.

V gene TRBV2 combines with J gene TRBJ2-2; D may correspond to TRBD1 or TRBD2 (7 bases each). The CDR3 runs 15 residues. V dropped 4 bases and J dropped 5 bases, with 14 bases sitting between them. Per germline, CDR1 SNHLY and CDR2 FYNNEI. CDR3: CASSATGRGTGELFF. CDR3 nucleotides: TGTGCCAGCAGTGCGACAGGGAGGGGGACCGGGGAGCTGTTTTTT.

J is TRBJ1-1 and V is TRBV11-3; no clear D. Trimming pared 5 bases from V and 0 bases from J, leaving 7 bases between. The CDR3 is made up of 13 amino acids. Germline CDR1 reads SGHNT; CDR2 reads YENEEA. The CDR3 region has the DNA TGTGCCAGCAGCCAACAGCTGAACACTGAAGCTTTCTTT. Translated, it gives CASSQQLNTEAFF.

This chain uses TRBV6-5 with TRBJ2-2, with 10 bases matching TRBD2. Per germline, CDR1 MNHEY and CDR2 SVGAGI. The CDR3 runs to 16 residues. With V trimmed by 0 bases and J by 6 bases, 4 bases remained unmatched. The CDR3 coding sequence is TGTGCCAGCAGTTACTCTGGGCTAGCGGGAGCCGGGGAGCTGTTTTTT. Translating gives CASSYSGLAGAGELFF.

The chain employs TRBV7-6 and TRBJ1-1, with TRBD1 identical over 8 bases. V lost 1 base, J lost 11 bases, and 6 bases stayed unmatched. This CDR3 region has 13 residues. Germline V lookup: CDR1 SGHVS, CDR2 FNYEAQ. This chain's CDR3 is CASSLGLDRAAFF. In DNA, the CDR3 is TGTGCCAGCAGCTTAGGCCTGGACAGGGCCGCTTTCTTT.

The genes are TRBV7-3 and TRBJ2-2; 10 nucleotides align to TRBD2. Trimming cost V 5 bases and J 2 bases; bases outside gene matches: 5. CDR3 length: 16 residues. Germline values: CDR1 SGHTA, CDR2 FQGTGA. The CDR3 DNA is TGTGCCAGCAGCCCCCGGACTAGCGGTAACACCGGGGAGCTGTTTTTT. Protein: CASSPRTSGNTGELFF.

This CDR3 is CASSNFFGLKTQYF. CDR3 DNA: TGTGCCAGTAGTAATTTCTTTGGGTTGAAGACCCAGTACTTC. This chain connects TRBV19 to TRBJ2-5; D is unresolved. The CDR3 has 14 amino acids. V was cut by 4 bases and J by 6 bases, with 15 bases left in between. Per the germline V gene, CDR1 is LNHDA and CDR2 is SQIVND (reference sequence).

The rearrangement uses TRBV28 and TRBJ1-2, with no clear D. The CDR3 is 12 amino acids. The ends were cut back, 6 bases at V and 4 bases at J, with 9 bases in the middle. CDR1 and CDR2 from the germline V gene are MDHEN and SYDVKM. CDR3 nucleotides: TGTGCCAGCAGCCCCCGGGCCTATGGCTACACCTTC. As protein: CASSPRAYGYTF.

This clone was observed once. The CDR3 region is CASSEEATPTSGSTDTQYF. The CDR3 DNA is TGTGCCAGCAGTGAGGAGGCCACCCCGACTAGCGGGAGCACAGATACGCAGTATTTT. The chain has TRBV6-4 and TRBJ2-3, with TRBD2 matching 10 bases. J gave up 0 bases and V 3 bases, and 12 bases lay outside the gene matches. The CDR3 sequence is 19 residues long. The germline V gene has CDR1 MRHNA and CDR2 SNTAGT.

This chain connects TRBV6-5 to TRBJ1-4; TRBD1 aligns across 8 bases. From germline, CDR1 is MNHEY and CDR2 SVGAGI. V shed 2 bases and J 5 bases; nucleotides not matched to a gene: 4. This CDR3 comprises 15 residues. This CDR3 reads CASSYGSGGNEKLFF. In DNA, the CDR3 is TGTGCCAGCAGTTACGGGTCAGGGGGCAATGAAAAACTGTTTTTT.

The chain carries TRBV19 and TRBJ2-1; the match to TRBD2 covers 9 bases. There are 17 residues in the CDR3. The V gene's germline CDR1 is LNHDA and CDR2 SQIVND (reference sequence). The J segment lost 7 bases and the V segment lost 4 bases, leaving 14 bases of the junction unmatched. CDR3 sequence reads: CASSNPLGRLAENEQFF. CDR3 sequence (DNA): TGTGCCAGTAGTAACCCCCTAGGCCGACTAGCGGAGAATGAGCAGTTCTTC. Supplemented by reference TRBV19 and TRBJ2-1, the full variable domain reads DGGITQSPKYLFRKEGQNVTLSCEQNLNHDAMYWYRQDPGQGLRLIYYSQIVNDFQKGDIAEGYSVSREKKESFPLTVTSAQKNPTAFYLCASSNPLGRLAENEQFFGPGTRLTVL.

The rearrangement joins TRBV6-1 to TRBJ1-5; unclear D gene. The CDR3 has 13 amino acids. Germline loops: CDR1 MNHNS, CDR2 SASEGT. V gave up 0 bases and J gave up 7 bases, with 7 bases separating them. The CDR3 region has the DNA TGTGCCAGCAGTGAAGCCCGAAGGCAGCCCCAGCATTTT. It translates to CASSEARRQPQHF.

The chain recombines TRBV2 with TRBJ1-2; TRBD1 matches 7 bases. Germline V gene lookup returns CDR1 SNHLY and CDR2 FYNNEI. This CDR3 is 15 amino acids long. V trimming: 7 bases; J trimming: 4 bases; junction bases outside the gene matches: 12. CDR3 nucleotides: TGTGCCAGCATTAGAGACAGGGAACCTGGCTATGGCTACACCTTC. This gives the protein CASIRDREPGYGYTF.

The chain combines TRBV28 with TRBJ1-1, with unresolved D. The CDR3 has 13 amino acids. Germline V CDR1 and CDR2: MDHEN, SYDVKM. V lost 11 bases and J 3 bases, leaving 16 bases between the germline ends. The CDR3 DNA follows: TGTGCCGCCGCAGGACCCTCCTACACTGAAGCTTTCTTT. The encoded protein is CAAAGPSYTEAFF.

This rearrangement joins TRBV6-6 to TRBJ2-1; tentatively, D is TRBD2 (5 bases). Trimming removed 4 bases at V and 8 bases at J, with 15 bases between. This CDR3 comprises 14 residues. The germline V gene encodes CDR1 MNHNY and CDR2 SVGAGI (reference sequence). Written as DNA, the CDR3 is TGTGCCAGCAGTTGGACTCTTTCAGGCGATGAGCAGTTCTTC. Encoded protein: CASSWTLSGDEQFF.

The table lists this clone with a count of one. The chain employs TRBV19 and TRBJ2-2; 9 nucleotides line up with TRBD2. Germline V gene lookup returns CDR1 LNHDA and CDR2 SQIVND (reference sequence). This CDR3 is 14 amino acids long. Trimming at V came to 8 bases and at J to 4 bases, leaving 5 bases not matched to a gene. In DNA, the CDR3 is TGTGCCAGTGGGAGCGGGAGGAGCACCGGGGAGCTGTTTTTT. This sequence encodes CASGSGRSTGELFF.

The rearrangement uses TRBV5-1 and TRBJ2-3, with 10 bases lining up with TRBD2. This CDR3 is built from 15 residues. V shed 0 bases, J shed 6 bases, and the junction held 4 bases outside the gene matches. Germline loops: CDR1 SGHRS, CDR2 YFSETQ. In nucleotides, the CDR3 is TGCGCCAGCAGCTTGGGAGCGGGAGGGTCGGATACGCAGTATTTT. Translating it yields CASSLGAGGSDTQYF.

The chain links TRBV15 to TRBJ2-5; D is unclear. V dropped 0 bases and J dropped 5 bases, with 19 bases sitting between them. This CDR3 is 17 amino acids long. Looked up from germline, CDR1 is LNHNV and CDR2 is YYDKDF (reference sequence). CDR3 sequence (DNA): TGTGCCACCAGCAGAGATCGTGGTCTCCTTGCCTCGGAGACCCAGTACTTC. It encodes CATSRDRGLLASETQYF.

V and J are TRBV19 and TRBJ1-1; D perhaps matches TRBD1 (6 bases). Per the germline V gene, CDR1 is LNHDA and CDR2 is SQIVND (reference sequence). The CDR3 spans 14 residues. Trimming left V 6 bases short and J 2 bases short, with 13 bases between. CDR3 bases: TGTGCCAGTAGAACAGGGCAGGCAAACACTGAAGCTTTCTTT. Translating gives CASRTGQANTEAFF.

In its sample, this clone ranks as medium-sized (0.01 to 0.1%). This chain connects TRBV10-2 to TRBJ1-5; D perhaps matches TRBD1 (5 bases). The germline V gene has CDR1 WSHSY and CDR2 SAAADI. V gave up 1 base and J gave up 5 bases, with 9 bases separating them. This CDR3 is built from 14 residues. The CDR3 DNA follows: TGCGCCAGCAGTGAGTGGGGGATGGATCAGCCCCAGCATTTT. Protein product: CASSEWGMDQPQHF.

The chain joins TRBV12-5 to TRBJ1-2, with TRBD1 matching over 9 bases. The CDR3 is 17 residues long. CDR1 and CDR2 from the germline V gene are LGHNT and FRNRAP. V gave up 4 bases and J gave up 3 bases; unmatched junction bases: 12. The CDR3 DNA sequence: TGTGCTAGTGGTTCCTACCCAACAGGGGGCTCTTACTATGGCTACACCTTC. Translation gives CASGSYPTGGSYYGYTF.

This rearrangement joins TRBV7-2 to TRBJ2-5; D perhaps matches TRBD2 (5 bases). CDR1 SGHTA and CDR2 FQGNSA come from the germline V gene. The CDR3 length is 13 residues. Between the trimmed V and J ends, which lost 4 bases and 3 bases, there was a span of 9 bases. The CDR3 DNA is TGTGCCAGCAGCTCGGACTGGAAAGAGACCCAGTACTTC. It encodes CASSSDWKETQYF.

Remarks on this clone: The DNA is omitted, as the CDR3 cannot be located on it reliably, and the CDR3 follows TCRdb's listing. V is TRBV30 and J is TRBJ1-2; the table's TRBD1 call for D was not verified on the DNA. The CDR3 adds up to 23 amino acids, both ends counted. CDR1 and CDR2 (germline): GTSNPN, SVGIG (reference sequence). The CDR3 region is CAWSVRDRGSWLHLRLRALGYTF.

The chain has TRBV7-9 and TRBJ1-2; D is undetermined. The CDR3 has 11 amino acids. V shed 4 bases and J shed 8 bases, with 8 bases lying between them. Germline V gene lookup returns CDR1 SEHNR and CDR2 FQNEAQ (reference sequence). The CDR3 DNA sequence: TGTGCCAGCAGCTCAAACCCCGGCTACACCTTC. Its protein product is CASSSNPGYTF. The full variable domain, completed using reference TRBV7-9 and TRBJ1-2, is DTGVSQNPRHKITKRGQNVTFRCDPISEHNRLYWYRQTLGQGPEFLTYFQNEAQLEKSRLLSDRFSAERPKGSFSTLEIQRTEQGDSAMYLCASSSNPGYTFGSGTRLTVV.